The 2 T cell receptor beta chains below all came from one sample that was sequenced in a study of blood T cell repertoires in COVID-19. The table came from immunoSEQ multiplex PCR; TCRdb's copy has only in-frame clones and leaves some out. The data show some 100,000 clones, roughly 80% seen once. Material for sequencing was peripheral blood. The receptor set was obtained from a man older than 75 with active or convalescent COVID-19.

V usage is TRBV5-1 and J usage is TRBJ2-1; the D is unclear. Germline CDR1 SGHRS, CDR2 YFSETQ. Trimming shortened V by 0 bases and J by 2 bases, and 9 bases separated the two germline ends. This CDR3 is 15 amino acids long. In DNA form, the CDR3 reads TGCGCCAGCAGCTTGGCTGTCAGCGCCTACAATGAGCAGTTCTTC. This encodes CASSLAVSAYNEQFF.

The chain joins TRBV6-1 to TRBJ1-1; 10 nucleotides align to TRBD1. The V and J ends lost 4 bases and 8 bases, in that order; junction bases with no gene match: 13. The length of the CDR3 is 16 residues. The germline CDR1 and CDR2 sequences are MNHNS and SASEGT. The CDR3 sequence: CASSGAADRGRREAFF. In nucleotides, the CDR3 is TGTGCCAGCAGTGGAGCAGCTGACAGGGGGCGCCGGGAAGCTTTCTTT.